These T cell receptor beta chains were read from a single sample in a study of blood T cells in healthy people across ages. MiXCR, applied by TCRdb to the 5' RACE reads, yields one record per CDR3 protein. The sample gives approximately 1,000,000 distinct CDR3 sequences, approximately 38% of which show up once; roughly 14% is in the top ten. Sequenced material: blood. Every receptor here comes from a man aged 18 to 29 in good health. CDR3s include the opening cysteine and the closing phenylalanine or tryptophan. Each record gives: D gene, clone size, J gene, V gene, CDR3 DNA, CDR3 protein. A D gene is named only where the DNA matches it firmly. Size values are once, few and many counts, or a class for expanded clones, and some rows have none.

>NA|NA|TRBJ1-5|TRBV18
TGTGCCAGCTCACCGGAGGGGTATCCCCAGCATTTT
CASSPEGYPQHF
>NA|NA|TRBJ2-3|TRBV7-7
TGTGCCAGCAGCTTAGTAGGACCCCGATGGACAGATACGCAGTATTTT
CASSLVGPRWTDTQYF
>NA|NA|TRBJ1-1|TRBV9
TGTGCCAGCAGCGTAGCAGCCCTTAACACTGAAGCTTTCTTT
CASSVAALNTEAFF
>TRBD1|NA|TRBJ1-1|TRBV3-1
TGTGCCAGCAGCCGTATCACAGGGGCTAGGAACACTGGAGCTTTCTTT
CASSRITGARNTGAFF
>TRBD1|NA|TRBJ2-7|TRBV3-1
TGTGCCAGCAGCCAAGAACGTACAGGGGGTACCTACGAGCAGTACTTC
CASSQERTGGTYEQYF
>NA|NA|TRBJ1-4|TRBV12-3/TRBV12-4
TGTGCCAGCAGTCTCCCGGGACTCGGAAATGAAAAACTGTTTTTT
CASSLPGLGNEKLFF
>TRBD1|NA|TRBJ2-7|TRBV10-3
TGTGCCATCAGTCTAGGACAGGTATACAATGAGCAGTACTTC
CAISLGQVYNEQYF
>NA|NA|TRBJ2-1|TRBV6-6
TGTGCCACCAGCGACAGAAGCTCCTACAATGAGCAGTTCTTC
CATSDRSSYNEQFF
>NA|NA|TRBJ1-5|TRBV12-3/TRBV12-4
TGTGCCAGCAGTCCGCTCGGGTTCAATCAGCCCCAGCATTTT
CASSPLGFNQPQHF
>TRBD2|NA|TRBJ2-5|TRBV7-3
TGTGCCAGCAGCTTAATGAGAGCGGGGGGCGGTAGAAATGAGCAGTACTTC
CASSLMRAGGGRNEQYF
>NA|NA|TRBJ2-2|TRBV7-8
TGTGCCAGCAATCAAGGGGTGGGCGGGGAGCTGTTTTTT
CASNQGVGGELFF
>NA|many|TRBJ1-2|TRBV20-1
TGCAGTGCTACCCCGGACCCTACTAACTATGGCTACACCTTC
CSATPDPTNYGYTF
>TRBD1|NA|TRBJ1-1|TRBV7-2
TGTGCCAGCCACGACAGGGGCGCTGAAGCTTTCTTT
CASHDRGAEAFF
>NA|NA|TRBJ1-2|TRBV29-1
TGCAGCGCCGAGGTAGCTAACTATGGCTACACCTTC
CSAEVANYGYTF
>NA|NA|TRBJ1-5|TRBV7-2
TGTGCCAGCAGCTTAGGCAGGGCATTTGATCAGCCCCAGCATTTT
CASSLGRAFDQPQHF
>NA|few|TRBJ1-5|TRBV29-1
TGCAGCGTCGCCGCAGCCGGGGGTAGCAATCAGCCCCAGCATTTT
CSVAAAGGSNQPQHF
>NA|NA|TRBJ2-3|TRBV7-2
TGTGCCAGCAGCCCATCCGCCGTACAGGGTCATGAGGTTGATACGCAGTATTTT
CASSPSAVQGHEVDTQYF